This T cell receptor (beta chain) was sequenced for a study of blood T cell repertoires in COVID-19. The V end lost 5 bases, the J end lost 15 bases, and 20 bases lay between the germline ends. The CDR3 consists of 13 residues. The repertoire was sequenced with immunoSEQ multiplex PCR; TCRdb's copy has only in-frame clones and lacks some. The sample contains roughly 410,000 clones, around 89% of which appear only once. The origin of this receptor is a woman aged 40 to 50 with COVID-19, enrolled during active disease. This sequence joins TRBV12-3 or TRBV12-4 and TRBJ2-1; D remains unclear. Sequencing was performed on peripheral blood. The CDR3: CASSPPNVRRLFF. CDR3 nucleotides: TGTGCCAGCAGTCCTCCTAATGTGCGGAGACTGTTCTTC.